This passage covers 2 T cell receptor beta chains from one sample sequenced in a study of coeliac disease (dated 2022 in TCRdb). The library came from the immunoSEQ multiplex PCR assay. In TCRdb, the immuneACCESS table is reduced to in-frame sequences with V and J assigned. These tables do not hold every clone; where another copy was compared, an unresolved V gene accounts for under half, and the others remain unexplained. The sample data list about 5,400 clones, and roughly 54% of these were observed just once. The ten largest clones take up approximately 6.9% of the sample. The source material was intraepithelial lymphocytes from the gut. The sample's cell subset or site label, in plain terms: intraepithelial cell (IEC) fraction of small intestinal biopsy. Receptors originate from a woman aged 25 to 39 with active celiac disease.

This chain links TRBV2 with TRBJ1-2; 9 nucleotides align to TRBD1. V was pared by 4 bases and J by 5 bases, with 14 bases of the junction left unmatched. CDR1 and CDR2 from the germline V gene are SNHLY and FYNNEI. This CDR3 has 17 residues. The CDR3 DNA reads TGTGCCAGCAGTGCCAGTTCCTCCGGGACAGGGATATATGGCTACACCTTC. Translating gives CASSASSSGTGIYGYTF.

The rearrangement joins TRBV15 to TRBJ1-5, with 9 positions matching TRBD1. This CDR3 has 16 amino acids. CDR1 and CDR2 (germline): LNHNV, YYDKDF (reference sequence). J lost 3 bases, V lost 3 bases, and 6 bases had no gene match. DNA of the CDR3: TGTGCCACCAGCAGTCCGGGACAGGGCCACAATCAGCCCCAGCATTTT. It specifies CATSSPGQGHNQPQHF.